These 9 T cell receptor beta chains were sequenced from one sample in a study of T cells in tuberculosis. The repertoire was sequenced with immunoSEQ multiplex PCR; TCRdb's copy has only in-frame clones and lacks some. In the table there are tens of thousands of clones, roughly 93% of which are singletons. This sample's time point: new active TB diagnosis, blood taken before or within 7 days of starting treatment. Specimen: PBMCs, collected at tuberculosis diagnosis. These receptors were taken from an adult with tuberculosis.

The V call is TRBV2, the J call TRBJ2-1; the match to TRBD2 covers 11 bases. Germline trimming cut 5 bases from V and 7 bases from J; bases unmatched to any gene: 10. The CDR3 has 16 residues. CDR1 and CDR2 (germline): SNHLY, FYNNEI. The CDR3 is CASSLSSGGAWNEQFF. Here the CDR3 DNA reads TGTGCCAGCAGTCTTAGTAGCGGGGGGGCCTGGAATGAGCAGTTCTTC.

The chain links TRBV29-1 to TRBJ2-5; TRBD1 agrees at 9 bases. The trim removed 3 bases at V and 6 bases at J, leaving 5 bases unmatched. The CDR3 runs 13 residues. CDR1 SQVTM and CDR2 ANQGSEA come from the germline V gene. This chain's CDR3 is CSVDRTGVQTQYF. CDR3 DNA sequence: TGCAGCGTTGACCGGACAGGGGTGCAGACCCAGTACTTC.

The gene calls are TRBV5-1 and TRBJ1-1; unclear D gene. Germline V CDR1 and CDR2: SGHRS, YFSETQ. The CDR3 totals 14 residues. The V end lost 4 bases, the J end lost 1 base, and 11 bases lay between the germline ends. CDR3 protein: CASSRPGGNTEAFF. The CDR3 DNA sequence: TGCGCCAGCAGCCGGCCGGGAGGGAACACTGAAGCTTTCTTT.

The gene calls are TRBV15 and TRBJ1-4; TRBD1 might be the D (6 bases). In germline, CDR1 is LNHNV, CDR2 YYDKDF (reference sequence). V lost 0 bases, J lost 11 bases, and 19 bases lay in between. The CDR3 contains 16 residues. The CDR3 sequence: CATSRDRPGGPLKLFF. CDR3 nucleotides: TGTGCCACCAGCAGAGATAGACCGGGGGGGCCCTTGAAACTGTTTTTT. Together with reference TRBV15 and TRBJ1-4, the CDR3 gives the full variable domain: DAMVIQNPRYQVTQFGKPVTLSCSQTLNHNVMYWYQQKSSQAPKLLFHYYDKDFNNEADTPDNFQSRRPNTSFCFLDIRSPGLGDTAMYLCATSRDRPGGPLKLFFGSGTQLSVL.

This chain links TRBV4-1 with TRBJ1-1; D is perhaps TRBD1 (5 bases). The ends were cut back, 4 bases at V and 5 bases at J, with 14 bases in the middle. CDR3 length equals 14 residues. Germline V gives CDR1 MGHRA, CDR2 YSYEKL. CDR3 nucleotide sequence: TGCGCCAGCAGCCGCGGGGCAGGGTCGACTGAAGCTTTCTTT. Translating it yields CASSRGAGSTEAFF.

This chain links TRBV28 with TRBJ1-3; TRBD1 aligns across 7 bases. Germline V gene sequence: CDR1 MDHEN, CDR2 SYDVKM. The CDR3 runs 14 residues. The J segment lost 8 bases and the V segment lost 7 bases, leaving 11 bases of the junction unmatched. CDR3 in DNA: TGTGCCAGCACCCTTCGAAGGGGGCTGGACACCATATATTTT. Amino acids: CASTLRRGLDTIYF.

This clone came up once. The chain has TRBV9 and TRBJ2-3, with 7 bases lining up with TRBD1. The germline V gene has CDR1 SGDLS and CDR2 YYNGEE. V shed 0 bases, J shed 2 bases, and the junction held 12 bases outside the gene matches. The CDR3 runs 18 residues. CDR3 nucleotides: TGTGCCAGCAGCGTAGACTGGGTCGGGACAGCTTCCACAGATACGCAGTATTTT. Its protein is CASSVDWVGTASTDTQYF.

The chain combines TRBV28 with TRBJ1-5, with 7 positions matching TRBD1. Germline V lookup: CDR1 MDHEN, CDR2 SYDVKM. The trim removed 3 bases at V and 6 bases at J, leaving 8 bases unmatched. The CDR3 extends over 15 amino acids. CDR3 loop: CASSLGQGGLQPQHF. In DNA form, the CDR3 reads TGTGCCAGCAGTTTGGGCCAGGGGGGTCTTCAGCCCCAGCATTTT.

The chain uses TRBV5-8 and TRBJ2-5; 9 bases fit TRBD1. Germline lookup yields CDR1 SGHTS and CDR2 YDEGEE. Trimming removed 3 bases from V and 5 bases from J; junction bases left unmatched: 8. The CDR3 extends over 15 amino acids. As DNA, the CDR3 is TGTGCCAGCAGCTGGGGACAGGGCGTCCCGGAGACCCAGTACTTC. Amino acids: CASSWGQGVPETQYF.